This T cell receptor (beta chain) was obtained from a study of spatial heterogeneity in lung cancer. Across the study: Detection consistently captured more beta-chain sequences than alpha-chain sequences. A strong correlation was found between TCR transcript counts in tumor regions and a T cell module score derived from matched bulk RNA-seq. Study-wide points: Mutation tallies in tumors tracked expanded intratumoral alpha and beta TCR counts.

The CDR3 is 17 amino acids. V dropped 4 bases and J dropped 0; count of bases not matched to a gene: 5. The time point denotes: sample taken at primary tumor resection. Whole RNA, which was extracted from tumor, nontumor lung tissue or frozen PBMC, was sequenced without any cell sorting. The presence of a unique molecular identifier marked each TCR cDNA molecule. TCRdb processed the 5' RACE reads anew with MiXCR; each CDR3 protein has one entry. The sample includes over 10,000 distinct CDR3 sequences, 5.1% seen only once; the top ten take around 27%. This clonotype rates as large. Its antigen remains unidentified.

The V call is TRBV12-3 or TRBV12-4, the J call TRBJ2-5; 13 bases match TRBD2. The sequences come from lung tumor tissue, collected at surgery. This clonotype originated in a male donor with early-stage non-small cell lung cancer. The CDR3 region has the DNA TGTGCCAGCAGTTGGACTAGCGGGGGCACGTACCAAGAGACCCAGTACTTC. This translates into CASSWTSGGTYQETQYF.